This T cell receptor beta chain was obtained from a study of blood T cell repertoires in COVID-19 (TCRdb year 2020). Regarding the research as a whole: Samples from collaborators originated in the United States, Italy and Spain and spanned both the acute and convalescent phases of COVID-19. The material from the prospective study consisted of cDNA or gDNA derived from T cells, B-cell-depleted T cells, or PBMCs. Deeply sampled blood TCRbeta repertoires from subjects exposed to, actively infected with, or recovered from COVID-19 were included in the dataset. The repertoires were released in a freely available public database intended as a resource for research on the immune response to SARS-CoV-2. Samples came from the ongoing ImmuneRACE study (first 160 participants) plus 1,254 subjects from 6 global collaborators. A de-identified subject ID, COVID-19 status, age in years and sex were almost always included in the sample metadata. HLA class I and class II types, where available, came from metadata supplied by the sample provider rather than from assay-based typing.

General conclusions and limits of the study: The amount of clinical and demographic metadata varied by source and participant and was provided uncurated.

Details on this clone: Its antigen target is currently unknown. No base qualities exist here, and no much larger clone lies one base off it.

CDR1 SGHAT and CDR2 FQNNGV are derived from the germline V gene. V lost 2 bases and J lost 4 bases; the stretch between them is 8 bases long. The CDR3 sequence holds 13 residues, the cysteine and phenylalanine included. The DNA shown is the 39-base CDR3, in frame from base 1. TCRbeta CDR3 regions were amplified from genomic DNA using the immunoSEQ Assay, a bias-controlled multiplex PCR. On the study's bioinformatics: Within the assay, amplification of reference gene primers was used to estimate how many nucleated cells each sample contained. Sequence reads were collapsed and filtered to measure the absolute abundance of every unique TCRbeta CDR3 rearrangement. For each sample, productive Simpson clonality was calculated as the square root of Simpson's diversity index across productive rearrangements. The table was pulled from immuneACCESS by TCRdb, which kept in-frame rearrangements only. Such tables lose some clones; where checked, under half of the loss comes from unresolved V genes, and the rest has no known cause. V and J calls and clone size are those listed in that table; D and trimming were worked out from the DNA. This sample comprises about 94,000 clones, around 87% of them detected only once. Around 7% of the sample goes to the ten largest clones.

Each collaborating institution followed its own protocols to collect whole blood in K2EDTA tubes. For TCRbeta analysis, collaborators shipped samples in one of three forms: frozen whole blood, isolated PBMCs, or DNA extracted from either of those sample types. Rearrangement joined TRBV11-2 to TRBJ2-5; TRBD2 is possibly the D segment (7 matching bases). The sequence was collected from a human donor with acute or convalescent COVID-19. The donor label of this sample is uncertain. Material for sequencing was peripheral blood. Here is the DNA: TGTGCCAGCAGCTTACGGGGGGCAGAGACCCAGTACTTC. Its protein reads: CASSLRGAETQYF. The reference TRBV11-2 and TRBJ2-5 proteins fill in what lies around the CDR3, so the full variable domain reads EAGVAQSPRYKIIEKRQSVAFWCNPISGHATLYWYQQILGQGPKLLIQFQNNGVVDDSQLPKDRFSAERLKGVDSTLKIQPAKLEDSAVYLCASSLRGAETQYFGPGTRLLVL.